The text below deals with one T cell receptor (beta chain). The protocol was immunoSEQ multiplex PCR, while the TCRdb copy is restricted to in-frame clones and leaves out a portion. The table records around 70,000 clones, over 65% of them present only once. V was shortened by 0 bases and J by 0 bases, with 8 bases between the two germline ends. The CDR3 spans 15 residues. CDR1 and CDR2 (germline): KGHSH, LQKENI. The sample is drawn from a study of cytotoxic CD8 clonotypes in ibrutinib-treated CLL. The chain recombines TRBV18 with TRBJ1-2; no reliable D call. The sample was PBMCs, taken after 24 months of ibrutinib treatment. This sequence originates from a human donor with chronic lymphocytic leukemia. CDR3 sequence (DNA): TGTGCCAGCTCACCACCCAGCGACTCTAACTATGGCTACACCTTC. This codes for CASSPPSDSNYGYTF.